This T cell receptor beta chain was captured by sequencing in a study of T-cell reconstitution after alpha-beta-depleted transplantation in children. General study findings and limits: T-cell counts and diversity were attributed mostly to newly produced T cells one year after transplant. The origin of high day-60 TCRbeta diversity in some patients lay in surviving recipient T cells and thymic progenitors.

Using unique molecular identifiers, the investigators prepared the TCRbeta library. TCRdb recomputed calls from the PCR reads with MiXCR, one row per CDR3 protein. The repertoire includes around 250,000 distinct CDR3 sequences, about 25% of them detected once, and 2.6% sits in the top ten. This clonotype was detected many times. Its cognate antigen is unknown. CDR3 length: 15 residues. Trimming took off 0 bases at V and 6 bases at J, with 16 bases between the two ends. The V gene's germline CDR1 is SGHRS and CDR2 YFSETQ. Sequencing used PBMCs, obtained before TCRalphabeta/CD19-depleted stem cell transplant. This clonotype originated in a girl aged 2-10 years with Fanconi anemia, due to receive a stem cell transplant. V and J are TRBV5-1 and TRBJ2-7; perhaps TRBD1 as D (6 bases). The DNA for the CDR3 is TGCGCCAGCAGCTTGGACAGGGTGCCGTCTCGCGAGCAGTACTTC. Protein: CASSLDRVPSREQYF.